Sequencing of this T cell receptor (beta chain) was carried out in a study of blood T cells in healthy people across ages. Study-level findings and limits: When one million T cells were used, diversity estimates were thought to be underestimates.

Regarding this clonotype: The antigen remains unidentified.

Healthy individuals of Caucasian origin from Russia, aged about 6 to 90, served as donors. Each individual donor underwent a draw of ten milliliters of peripheral blood. With a J-beta primer mix and a sample-barcoded 5' primer, a second PCR ran 7 to 11 cycles. A template-switch adaptor with 12 random nucleotides tagged each cDNA molecule. MiXCR was run by TCRdb on the 5' RACE reads, yielding one entry per CDR3 protein. Found here are roughly 860,000 distinct CDR3 sequences, 62% of them singletons; the top ten hold about 27%. This clonotype was sampled from a man under 40 in good health. The sequenced sample consisted of blood.

This chain's CDR3 is CASSGGTSGGKEQFF. CDR3 sequence (DNA): TGTGCCAGCAGCGGGGGTACTAGCGGGGGAAAAGAGCAGTTCTTC. The chain recombines TRBV9 with TRBJ2-1; 11 bases are shared with TRBD2. V trimming: 3 bases; J trimming: 10 bases; junction bases outside the gene matches: 9. The CDR3 consists of 15 residues. Germline CDR1 reads SGDLS; CDR2 reads YYNGEE.